The clone carrying this T cell receptor beta chain was observed a handful of times. Its cognate antigen is unknown. The entry originates in a study of T cells in Graves' hyperthyroidism and ophthalmopathy. Study background: Peripheral blood was acquired at first diagnosis, ahead of any therapy whatsoever. Study outcomes and limitations: Peripheral blood also featured most of the thyroid clonotypes expanded above 0.001. From stable hyperthyroidism, ophthalmopathy was set apart by a 13 V-J model.

Germline V gene sequence: CDR1 MNHNS, CDR2 SASEGT. The CDR3 runs to 13 residues. The V and J ends lost 5 bases and 9 bases, in that order; junction bases with no gene match: 9. Amplified TCR beta CDR3 regions came from RNA transcripts. First-round RT-PCR targeting the TCR CDR3 was performed with the HTBI primer set. One entry per CDR3 protein results from TCRdb running MiXCR on the multiplex PCR reads. This table has about 640,000 distinct CDR3 sequences, about a fifth appearing once. Sequenced sample: blood. The sequence came from a young man with Graves' ophthalmopathy. The genes are TRBV6-1 and TRBJ1-1; 7 nucleotides agree with TRBD1. In DNA form, the CDR3 reads TGTGCCAGCAGTTTCGGGACAGCCTTTAAAGCTTTCTTT. As protein: CASSFGTAFKAFF.